This TCR beta chain derives from a study of T and B cells in COVID-19 patients. Study at large: Critical illness requiring mechanical ventilation or extracorporeal membrane oxygenation affected three fifths of the roughly 20 active-infection patients. Study observations and caveats: Of approximately 2,400 TCR clusters found only in the recovered cohort, a few dozen had low generation probability.

The CDR3 covers 13 residues. Deletions cut 8 bases from V and 0 bases from J, with 10 bases between. Germline CDR1 MNHEY, CDR2 SVGAGI. TRB rearrangements were amplified by multiplex PCR with BIOMED2 TRB-A/B primers. TCRdb redid the calling of the multiplex PCR reads with MiXCR, one entry per CDR3 protein. The repertoire holds approximately 9,500 distinct CDR3 sequences, around 28% seen once, with around 29% in the top ten. From blood, about 240-550 ng of genomic DNA served as TRB template. This clonotype was seen many times. The antigen is unknown. Sequences were obtained from blood. The V call is TRBV6-5, the J call TRBJ1-1; D unclear. The sequence was obtained from a human donor who had recovered from COVID-19. The chain's CDR3 is CASVAEMNTEAFF. As DNA, the CDR3 is TGTGCCAGCGTCGCAGAAATGAACACTGAAGCTTTCTTT.